Here is one T cell receptor beta chain with its context. Its antigen is as yet unknown. These data come from a study of cytomegalovirus exposure and HLA in healthy donors. General observations from the study: Data from an earlier analysis indicated that most TCR beta V segments were productive either about 87% or about 30% of the time.

The CDR3 runs to 15 residues. Germline loops: CDR1 SGHNT, CDR2 YYREEE (reference sequence). V dropped 1 base and J dropped 3 bases, with 11 bases sitting between them. The PCR ran on 60 Vbeta and 13 Jbeta primers. TCRdb's table, derived via immunoSEQ multiplex PCR, lists solely in-frame clones and lacks some. The table records about 150,000 clones, around 84% of them present only once. This receptor was obtained from a woman between 35 and 50 years old in good health and CMV-seropositive. Sequences were obtained from PBMCs. This chain connects TRBV5-4 to TRBJ1-5, with D hard to call. Here the CDR3 DNA reads TGTGCCAGCAGCTTGCGTAGTCACTTCAATCAGCCCCAGCATTTT. It encodes CASSLRSHFNQPQHF.